This T cell receptor (beta chain) was recorded in a study of T cell repertoires in cytomegalovirus infection. As for the study in general: CMV epitopes used comprised recently identified HLA-C-restricted ones and well-studied HLA-B-restricted ones. Based on public TCR beta signatures, there were indications of CMV infection and of a matching HLA type. Study-wide results and caveats: In two of eight donors, the top clonotype was HLA-C-restricted CMV-specific.

This clonotype was seen a few times. Its specificity is unknown. TCRdb re-derived calls from the reads in MiXCR, one entry per CDR3 protein. The sample includes 700,000 to 900,000 distinct CDR3 sequences, just under 30% of them seen just once. The CDR3 has 10 amino acids. The V gene's germline CDR1 is SEHNR and CDR2 FQNEAQ (reference sequence). V was pared by 11 bases and J by 5 bases, with 9 bases between. This specimen was cultured CD8+ T cells from PBMCs, taken from culture after CMV antigen stimulation. The sequence was collected from a human donor in good health (CMV status not recorded). Some clones in this sample may be carry-over from other donors' samples. The chain carries TRBV7-9 and TRBJ1-2; D is ambiguous. CDR3 sequence reads: CAFAQYGYTF. The CDR3 coding sequence is TGTGCCTTTGCCCAATATGGCTACACCTTC. Looking up the rest from reference TRBV7-9 and TRBJ1-2 gives the full variable domain: DTGVSQNPRHKITKRGQNVTFRCDPISEHNRLYWYRQTLGQGPEFLTYFQNEAQLEKSRLLSDRFSAERPKGSFSTLEIQRTEQGDSAMYLCAFAQYGYTFGSGTRLTVV.